One and the same sample provided the 26 T cell receptor beta chains below, sequenced in a study of T cells in Graves' hyperthyroidism and ophthalmopathy. RNA transcripts provided the source from which TCR beta CDR3 regions were amplified. Primed by the HTBI set, a first-round RT-PCR was run on the TCR CDR3. TCRdb passed the multiplex PCR reads through MiXCR, listing each CDR3 protein once. The table includes 450,000 to 600,000 distinct CDR3 sequences, less than 15% detected once. The sample taken for sequencing was blood. The receptors were sampled from a middle-aged woman with Graves' hyperthyroidism.

This chain links TRBV4-2 with TRBJ2-7; TRBD1 matches at 7 bases. Germline CDR1 and CDR2: LGHNA and YNFKEQ. The V and J ends lost 0 bases and 6 bases, in that order; junction bases with no gene match: 5. The CDR3 length is 14 residues. DNA of the CDR3: TGTGCCAGCAGCCAAGATACCGACAGGGCCGAGCAGTACTTC. Its protein product is CASSQDTDRAEQYF.

This clonotype was recorded many times. This chain links TRBV6-1 with TRBJ2-3, with 10 bases lining up with TRBD2. The CDR3 is made up of 17 amino acids. The trim removed 3 bases at V and 3 bases at J, leaving 9 bases unmatched. Germline V gene lookup returns CDR1 MNHNS and CDR2 SASEGT. The CDR3: CASSDIPGLASTDTQYF. In DNA, the CDR3 is TGTGCCAGCAGTGATATTCCGGGACTAGCGTCGACAGATACGCAGTATTTT.

This clonotype occurred many times. The chain carries TRBV20-1 and TRBJ2-1; possibly TRBD1 or TRBD2 for D (5 bases each). Germline V gene sequence: CDR1 DFQATT, CDR2 SNEGSKA (reference sequence). Trimming took off 6 bases at V and 1 base at J, with 16 bases between the two ends. The CDR3 sequence is 15 residues long. The CDR3 sequence: CSARDRGESYNEQFF. In DNA, the CDR3 is TGCAGTGCCAGGGACCGAGGCGAATCCTACAATGAGCAGTTCTTC.

This clonotype was observed a handful of times. The V call is TRBV15, the J call TRBJ2-1, with TRBD2 as a possible D gene (7 bases). The CDR3 covers 13 residues. The V gene's germline CDR1 is LNHNV and CDR2 YYDKDF (reference sequence). The V end lost 1 base, the J end lost 9 bases, and 10 bases lay between the germline ends. The CDR3 protein is CATSRGGGVEQFF. CDR3 in DNA: TGTGCCACCAGCAGAGGAGGGGGGGTTGAGCAGTTCTTC. Full variable domain (remainder filled in from reference TRBV15 and TRBJ2-1): DAMVIQNPRYQVTQFGKPVTLSCSQTLNHNVMYWYQQKSSQAPKLLFHYYDKDFNNEADTPDNFQSRRPNTSFCFLDIRSPGLGDTAMYLCATSRGGGVEQFFGPGTRLTVL.

This clonotype showed up just once. A much bigger clone sits one base away, suggesting this may be a read error. This is likely a read error, given that the CDR3 carries no conserved phenylalanine or tryptophan at its end. The chain couples TRBV9 to TRBJ2-3; D call uncertain. The length of the CDR3 is 15 residues. The V gene lost 2 bases and the J gene lost 2 bases, with 12 bases spanning the gap. Germline lookup yields CDR1 SGDLS and CDR2 YYNGEE. Here the CDR3 DNA reads TGTGCCAGCAGCGTGGTCCTATCGACCACAGATACGCAGTATATT. Its translation is CASSVVLSTTDTQYI.

This clonotype was counted many times. The chain carries TRBV18 and TRBJ1-1; 9 positions agree with TRBD1. The CDR3 runs to 15 residues. V shed 3 bases, J shed 4 bases, and the junction held 6 bases outside the gene matches. The V gene's germline CDR1 is KGHSH and CDR2 LQKENI. The CDR3 reads CASSPGTTGGTEAFF. The CDR3 region has the DNA TGTGCCAGCTCACCTGGGACGACAGGGGGCACTGAAGCTTTCTTT.

J is TRBJ2-7 and V is TRBV19, with D tentatively TRBD2 (6 bases). From germline, CDR1 is LNHDA and CDR2 SQIVND (reference sequence). Trimming left V 6 bases short and J 7 bases short, with 10 bases between. The CDR3 sequence is 11 residues long. The CDR3 loop reads CASRMGLEQYF. As DNA, the CDR3 is TGTGCCAGTAGAATGGGACTGGAGCAGTACTTC.

This clonotype has a count of ten or more. The V and J genes are TRBV27 and TRBJ2-1, with D maybe TRBD2 (6 bases). The CDR3 has 13 residues. Germline-derived CDR1 and CDR2 are MNHEY and SMNVEV (reference sequence). Between the trimmed V and J ends, which lost 2 bases and 6 bases, there was a span of 8 bases. The CDR3 region is CASSLRLVNEQFF. CDR3 DNA sequence: TGTGCCAGCAGTTTAAGACTAGTCAATGAGCAGTTCTTC.

At least ten counts were recorded for this clonotype. The chain joins TRBV12-3 or TRBV12-4 to TRBJ2-5; 11 nucleotides align to TRBD2. There are 15 residues in the CDR3. V trimming: 1 base; J trimming: 5 bases; junction bases outside the gene matches: 3. CDR3 nucleotide sequence: TGTGCCAGCAGTTTAGGGGTAGCGGGAGGGGAGACCCAGTACTTC. This encodes CASSLGVAGGETQYF.

Only a few counts were recorded for this clonotype. The chain has TRBV7-6 and TRBJ2-3; weak D call: TRBD2 (5 bases). V was trimmed by 1 base and J by 0 bases, leaving 14 bases between them. Germline lookup yields CDR1 SGHVS and CDR2 FNYEAQ. This CDR3 has 17 residues. The CDR3 DNA reads TGTGCCAGCAGCTTAGTAGGGAGCGGTTCTAGCACAGATACGCAGTATTTT. Residues: CASSLVGSGSSTDTQYF.

This clonotype was seen ten or more times. The chain is built from TRBV7-9 and TRBJ2-7; D remains unclear. This CDR3 has 13 amino acids. The germline V gene encodes CDR1 SEHNR and CDR2 FQNEAQ (reference sequence). Deletions cut 0 bases from V and 4 bases from J, with 7 bases between. The CDR3 DNA is TGTGCCAGCAGCTTAGCGCACGAGTACGAGCAGTACTTC. Translated, it gives CASSLAHEYEQYF.

This clonotype has at least ten counts. The chain has TRBV5-6 and TRBJ2-1; TRBD1 might be the D (6 bases). CDR1 SGHDT and CDR2 YYEEEE come from the germline V gene. V was shortened by 2 bases and J by 11 bases, with 14 bases between the two germline ends. The CDR3 totals 13 residues. CDR3 sequence (DNA): TGTGCCAGCAGCTTCCCACAGGGCCAGCAGCAGTTCTTC. The encoded protein is CASSFPQGQQQFF. The whole variable domain, remainder taken from reference TRBV5-6 and TRBJ2-1, is DAGVTQSPTHLIKTRGQQVTLRCSPKSGHDTVSWYQQALGQGPQFIFQYYEEEERQRGNFPDRFSGHQFPNYSSELNVNALLLGDSALYLCASSFPQGQQQFFGPGTRLTVL.

There are many counts of this clonotype. The genes are TRBV28 and TRBJ2-1, with 9 bases identical to TRBD2. Germline CDR1 reads MDHEN; CDR2 reads SYDVKM. J lost 8 bases, V lost 6 bases, and 14 bases had no gene match. The CDR3 totals 16 residues. This CDR3 reads CASSGSGTSPTDEQFF. CDR3 nucleotides: TGTGCCAGCAGCGGGTCAGGGACTAGCCCTACCGATGAGCAGTTCTTC.

As for this clonotype: A single base separates this from a much larger clone, so it may be a read error. The chain joins TRBV11-2 to TRBJ2-5; possibly TRBD2 for D (6 bases). V was cut by 4 bases and J by 5 bases, with 11 bases left in between. This CDR3 comprises 13 residues. Looked up from germline, CDR1 is SGHAT and CDR2 is FQNNGV. The CDR3 here is CASSSGRLETQYF. CDR3 DNA sequence: TGTGCCAGCAGCTCGGGGAGGTTGGAGACCCAGTACTTC.

This rearrangement joins TRBV6-1 to TRBJ2-2; D uncertain. With 8 bases removed from V and 1 base from J, the gap between germline ends came to 14 bases. The CDR3 runs 15 residues. CDR1 is MNHNS, CDR2 SASEGT, per germline. The DNA for the CDR3 is TGTGCCAGCTTCGTGTCACACAAGAACACCGGGGAGCTGTTTTTT. Its protein product is CASFVSHKNTGELFF.

This clonotype was counted at least ten times. The chain combines TRBV20-1 with TRBJ1-1; maybe TRBD1 (5 bases). The CDR3 has 11 residues. V lost 1 base and J 7 bases, leaving 7 bases between the germline ends. Germline assignment: CDR1 DFQATT and CDR2 SNEGSKA (reference sequence). CDR3 in DNA: TGCAGTGCTAGAGTTCAGGGTGAAGCTTTCTTT. It translates to CSARVQGEAFF.

This clonotype was found a few times. The rearrangement uses TRBV6-6 and TRBJ1-1; D gene ambiguous. V was pared by 2 bases and J by 0 bases, with 10 bases between. Germline CDR1 reads MNHNY; CDR2 reads SVGAGI (reference sequence). This CDR3 region has 15 residues. For the CDR3, the DNA is TGTGCCAGCAGTTACGGGCGGATAGTGAACACTGAAGCTTTCTTT. Amino acid sequence: CASSYGRIVNTEAFF.

This clonotype came up many times. This chain links TRBV4-1 with TRBJ2-1, with 8 bases lining up with TRBD2. The CDR3 has 16 amino acids. CDR1 is MGHRA, CDR2 YSYEKL, per germline. V lost 6 bases to trimming and J lost 2 bases; unmatched junction nucleotides: 9. The CDR3 DNA sequence: TGCGCCAGCAGGTCTGACCCTAGCGGGCCCTACAATGAGCAGTTCTTC. It specifies CASRSDPSGPYNEQFF.

This clonotype was seen ten or more times. This sequence joins TRBV3-1 and TRBJ1-2; 7 nucleotides match TRBD1. V gave up 4 bases and J gave up 2 bases; unmatched junction bases: 7. The CDR3 spans 15 residues. Germline V gene data show CDR1 as LGHDT and CDR2 as YNNKEL (reference sequence). In DNA form, the CDR3 reads TGTGCCAGCAGCCTCAACGTGGACAGGAACTATGGCTACACCTTC. This codes for CASSLNVDRNYGYTF.

The chain carries TRBV12-3 or TRBV12-4 and TRBJ1-1; D is ambiguous. This CDR3 comprises 16 residues. V lost 1 base and J lost 1, with 13 bases in between. The CDR3 loop is CASSLGGSPGNTEAFF. Written as DNA, the CDR3 is TGTGCCAGCAGTTTAGGAGGCAGCCCGGGGAACACTGAAGCTTTCTTT.

This clonotype appeared many times. The chain carries TRBV20-1 and TRBJ2-2; 8 bases line up with TRBD1. Germline trimming cut 3 bases from V and 4 bases from J; bases unmatched to any gene: 4. The CDR3 length is 14 residues. Germline V gives CDR1 DFQATT, CDR2 SNEGSKA (reference sequence). CDR3 residues: CSASRTGSTGELFF. The CDR3 DNA is TGCAGTGCTAGCAGGACAGGGAGCACCGGGGAGCTGTTTTTT.

The genes are TRBV9 and TRBJ2-1; D might be TRBD1 (7 bases). CDR1 and CDR2 (germline): SGDLS, YYNGEE. The CDR3 runs to 16 residues. V lost 4 bases and J 4 bases, leaving 18 bases between the germline ends. In DNA, the CDR3 is TGTGCCAGCAGCCCCCGAGCGGAGGGGGCGTACAATGAGCAGTTCTTC. This gives the protein CASSPRAEGAYNEQFF.

Many counts were recorded for this clonotype. The chain recombines TRBV9 with TRBJ2-5; 12 nucleotides line up with TRBD2. V was pared by 3 bases and J by 4 bases, with 4 bases of the junction left unmatched. CDR3 length: 15 residues. Germline values: CDR1 SGDLS, CDR2 YYNGEE. The CDR3 loop is CASSASGRAIETQYF. The CDR3 nucleotides read TGTGCCAGCAGCGCTAGCGGGAGGGCCATAGAGACCCAGTACTTC.

Ten or more counts support this clonotype. This chain links TRBV11-2 with TRBJ2-3; 10 positions agree with TRBD2. The CDR3 extends over 17 amino acids. Trimming cost V 5 bases and J 1 base; bases outside gene matches: 9. Germline CDR1 is SGHAT and CDR2 is FQNNGV. This chain's CDR3 is CASSPRAGTSGTDTQYF. The CDR3 nucleotides are TGTGCCAGCAGCCCCCGAGCCGGGACTAGCGGCACAGATACGCAGTATTTT.

This clonotype was seen more than once but under ten times. The chain links TRBV27 to TRBJ1-1; D gene ambiguous. The CDR3 contains 11 residues. V was trimmed by 7 bases and J by 5 bases, leaving 8 bases between them. Germline loops: CDR1 MNHEY, CDR2 SMNVEV (reference sequence). The CDR3 spells CASKTRTEAFF. The CDR3 nucleotides are TGTGCCAGCAAAACGAGAACTGAAGCTTTCTTT.

This clonotype has a handful of counts. The chain has TRBV4-1 and TRBJ2-1, with 8 bases lining up with TRBD1. Germline CDR1 is MGHRA and CDR2 is YSYEKL. The J segment lost 6 bases and the V segment lost 1 base, leaving 5 bases of the junction unmatched. CDR3 size: 15 residues. Written as DNA, the CDR3 is TGCGCCAGCAGCCAAGTCCAGGGGGCTGGCAATGAGCAGTTCTTC. It specifies CASSQVQGAGNEQFF.